These 21 T cell receptor beta chains came from one sample sequenced in a study of T cell responses to AZD1222 COVID-19 vaccine. Profiled with immunoSEQ multiplex PCR; TCRdb holds only in-frame clones, not every one. This sample has around 110,000 clones, with around 92% found just once. The sequenced sample was peripheral blood, obtained 28 days after the second AZD1222 dose. The origin of the receptors is an adult who received the AZD1222 COVID-19 vaccine.

The V and J genes are TRBV28 and TRBJ2-3; 8 bases are a match to TRBD2. In germline, CDR1 is MDHEN, CDR2 SYDVKM. V lost 6 bases and J lost 1; bases outside the gene matches: 12. This CDR3 is 17 amino acids long. The CDR3 DNA reads TGTGCCAGCAGCCGTAGAGGCGGGGGGCCAGGCACAGATACGCAGTATTTT. Protein sequence: CASSRRGGGPGTDTQYF.

Points on this clone: Distinct nucleotide sequences in the sample also encode this CDR3. The chain carries TRBV7-9 and TRBJ2-2; no definite D call. Germline V gene lookup returns CDR1 SEHNR and CDR2 FQNEAQ (reference sequence). This CDR3 has 13 amino acids. The V gene lost 1 base and the J gene lost 1 base, with 1 base spanning the gap. The CDR3: CASSLGNTGELFF. For the CDR3, the DNA is TGTGCCAGCAGCTTAGGGAACACCGGGGAGCTGTTTTTT.

This clone was seen just once. V is TRBV5-6 and J is TRBJ1-3, with D unclear. CDR1 and CDR2 from the germline V gene are SGHDT and YYEEEE. This CDR3 region has 15 residues. V lost 0 bases, J lost 3 bases, and 10 bases lay in between. CDR3 sequence reads: CASSLDGLGGNTIYF. In DNA, the CDR3 is TGTGCCAGCAGCTTGGACGGGTTGGGTGGAAACACCATATATTTT. The variable domain in full, with the rest retrieved from reference TRBV5-6 and TRBJ1-3, is DAGVTQSPTHLIKTRGQQVTLRCSPKSGHDTVSWYQQALGQGPQFIFQYYEEEERQRGNFPDRFSGHQFPNYSSELNVNALLLGDSALYLCASSLDGLGGNTIYFGEGSWLTVV.

The rearrangement uses TRBV19 and TRBJ1-6; D is undetermined. The V and J ends lost 6 bases and 10 bases respectively, with 16 bases between them. CDR1 is LNHDA, CDR2 SQIVND, per germline (reference sequence). There are 14 residues in the CDR3. CDR3 DNA: TGTGCCAGTAGGCCTGAGGGCTCCCGGTCACCCCTCCACTTT. Its translation is CASRPEGSRSPLHF.

The chain employs TRBV28 and TRBJ1-2; D remains ambiguous. Per germline, CDR1 MDHEN and CDR2 SYDVKM. Between the trimmed V and J ends, which lost 5 bases and 2 bases, there was a span of 3 bases. CDR3 length: 11 amino acids. The CDR3 loop is CASSRNYGYTF. CDR3 bases: TGTGCCAGCAGTCGGAACTATGGCTACACCTTC.

CDR3 sequence: CASSQVFASWETQYF. In DNA, the CDR3 is TGCGCCAGCAGCCAAGTCTTTGCTAGCTGGGAGACCCAGTACTTC. The V gene is TRBV4-3, the J gene TRBJ2-5; D may be TRBD2 (5 bases). V shed 1 base and J shed 5 bases, with 14 bases lying between them. The CDR3 is made up of 15 amino acids. Germline assignment: CDR1 LGHNA and CDR2 YSLEER.

V and J are TRBV7-3 and TRBJ2-3; 11 nucleotides agree with TRBD2. Germline V gene lookup returns CDR1 SGHTA and CDR2 FQGTGA. After removal of 2 bases from V and 2 bases from J, the junction contained 3 bases not matched to a gene. The CDR3 sequence is 16 residues long. The CDR3 nucleotides read TGTGCCAGCAGCTTAGGGACTAGCGGCTCCACAGATACGCAGTATTTT. Protein sequence: CASSLGTSGSTDTQYF.

This chain joins TRBV3-1 (or the pseudogene TRBV3-2) and TRBJ2-2, with a weak D call TRBD2 (5 bases). The germline V gene has CDR1 LGHDT and CDR2 YNNKEL (reference sequence). Trimming removed 4 bases from V and 8 bases from J, with 17 bases in between. The CDR3 loop spans 15 amino acids. In nucleotides, the CDR3 is TGTGCCAGCAGCCCCAGGCGGATCGCGGGTGGGGAGCTGTTTTTT. Encoded protein: CASSPRRIAGGELFF.

This clone was observed a single time. The V and J genes are TRBV6-1 and TRBJ2-7, with 9 bases lining up with TRBD2. The trim removed 3 bases at V and 6 bases at J, leaving 6 bases unmatched. There are 14 residues in the CDR3. CDR1 MNHNS and CDR2 SASEGT come from the germline V gene. CDR3 residues: CASSESGRPSEQYF. The DNA of the CDR3 is TGTGCCAGCAGTGAGAGCGGGAGGCCCTCCGAGCAGTACTTC.

The rearrangement links TRBV5-1 to TRBJ1-2, with D uncertain. With 1 base removed from V and 4 bases from J, the gap between germline ends came to 8 bases. CDR3 length equals 13 residues. From germline, CDR1 is SGHRS and CDR2 YFSETQ. The CDR3 loop is CASSLKGIYGYTF. Written as DNA, the CDR3 is TGCGCCAGCAGCTTGAAGGGTATCTATGGCTACACCTTC.

The chain joins TRBV19 to TRBJ1-5; D is undetermined. This CDR3 is 15 amino acids long. The V end lost 7 bases, the J end lost 0 bases, and 13 bases lay between the germline ends. The germline CDR1 and CDR2 sequences are LNHDA and SQIVND (reference sequence). CDR3 nucleotides: TGTGCCAGTATCGAGGACGGATATAGCAATCAGCCCCAGCATTTT. Residues: CASIEDGYSNQPQHF.

The chain joins TRBV28 to TRBJ1-5, with TRBD1 as a possible D gene (5 bases). V was pared by 7 bases and J by 4 bases, with 11 bases between. The V gene's germline CDR1 is MDHEN and CDR2 SYDVKM. This CDR3 contains 13 residues. For the CDR3, the DNA is TGTGCCAGCATTGGGCAGGGTAATCAGCCCCAGCATTTT. Translation: CASIGQGNQPQHF.

This clone was seen a single time. This chain uses TRBV29-1 with TRBJ1-1; no firm D call. V was trimmed by 0 bases and J by 3 bases, leaving 14 bases between them. CDR3 length: 15 residues. CDR1 and CDR2 (germline): SQVTM, ANQGSEA. The CDR3 loop reads CSVEEGGGRYTEAFF. CDR3 in DNA: TGCAGCGTTGAAGAGGGAGGTGGAAGGTACACTGAAGCTTTCTTT.

V usage is TRBV5-1 and J usage is TRBJ2-1; 8 bases fit TRBD2. The trim removed 0 bases at V and 2 bases at J, leaving 10 bases unmatched. Germline V gene lookup returns CDR1 SGHRS and CDR2 YFSETQ. CDR3 length: 18 residues. The CDR3 protein is CASSLANSGVEPYNEQFF. Written as DNA, the CDR3 is TGCGCCAGCAGCTTGGCAAATAGCGGGGTAGAGCCCTACAATGAGCAGTTCTTC.

The chain's CDR3 is CASLRLLSNTGELFF. The CDR3 DNA reads as TGTGCCAGCCTTCGCCTCCTATCGAACACCGGGGAGCTGTTTTTT. The rearrangement uses TRBV13 and TRBJ2-2, with D unresolved. This CDR3 contains 15 residues. The germline gives CDR1 PRHDT, CDR2 FYEKMQ (reference sequence). The V end was cut by 8 bases, the J end by 0 bases, with 13 bases between. The whole variable domain, remainder taken from reference TRBV13 and TRBJ2-2, is AAGVIQSPRHLIKEKRETATLKCYPIPRHDTVYWYQQGPGQDPQFLISFYEKMQSDKGSIPDRFSAQQFSDYHSELNMSSLELGDSALYFCASLRLLSNTGELFFGEGSRLTVL.

This chain uses TRBV19 with TRBJ1-1, with TRBD1 matching 7 bases. There are 15 residues in the CDR3. Germline lookup yields CDR1 LNHDA and CDR2 SQIVND (reference sequence). The V segment lost 0 bases and the J segment 2 bases; nucleotides outside the gene matches: 3. The CDR3 loop is CASSIDPGGNTEAFF. The DNA of the CDR3 is TGTGCCAGTAGTATAGATCCAGGGGGAAACACTGAAGCTTTCTTT.

The rearrangement uses TRBV5-1 and TRBJ1-1; D unresolved. The V end was cut by 4 bases, the J end by 5 bases, with 15 bases between. Germline loops: CDR1 SGHRS, CDR2 YFSETQ. CDR3 length: 14 residues. The CDR3 protein is CASSPGSGETEAFF. For the CDR3, the DNA is TGCGCCAGCAGCCCCGGGTCCGGAGAGACTGAAGCTTTCTTT.

This clone occurred once. The chain has TRBV13 and TRBJ2-2, with D possibly matching TRBD1 (6 bases). Trimming removed 4 bases at V and 4 bases at J, with 13 bases between. CDR3 length: 15 residues. Germline V gene data show CDR1 as PRHDT and CDR2 as FYEKMQ (reference sequence). CDR3 sequence: CASSSVDRSTGELFF. CDR3 nucleotides: TGTGCCAGCAGCTCGGTTGACAGGAGCACCGGGGAGCTGTTTTTT. The whole variable domain, remainder taken from reference TRBV13 and TRBJ2-2, is AAGVIQSPRHLIKEKRETATLKCYPIPRHDTVYWYQQGPGQDPQFLISFYEKMQSDKGSIPDRFSAQQFSDYHSELNMSSLELGDSALYFCASSSVDRSTGELFFGEGSRLTVL.

This chain links TRBV5-1 with TRBJ2-7, with 7 nucleotides matching TRBD1. CDR3 size: 14 residues. The trim removed 4 bases at V and 2 bases at J, leaving 6 bases unmatched. CDR1 is SGHRS, CDR2 YFSETQ, per germline. The CDR3 coding sequence is TGCGCCAGCAGCCCGACAGGGATTCCCTACGAGCAGTACTTC. The encoded protein is CASSPTGIPYEQYF.

The rearrangement links TRBV29-1 to TRBJ1-2; 10 positions agree with TRBD1. The CDR3 length is 14 residues. With V trimmed by 2 bases and J by 8 bases, 8 bases remained unmatched. The V gene's germline CDR1 is SQVTM and CDR2 ANQGSEA. Here the CDR3 DNA reads TGCAGCGTTGAAAGACCGGGACAGGGGTTGGGCTACACCTTC. This translates into CSVERPGQGLGYTF.

The rearrangement uses TRBV5-1 and TRBJ2-5; TRBD2 is a possible D gene (6 bases). CDR1 and CDR2 from the germline V gene are SGHRS and YFSETQ. The CDR3 contains 13 residues. The V end was cut by 3 bases, the J end by 3 bases, with 9 bases between. The CDR3 nucleotides read TGCGCCAGCAGCTGGGGACTGAAAGAGACCCAGTACTTC. It encodes CASSWGLKETQYF.